Each of the 4 T cell receptor beta chains below was sequenced from the same sample in a study of memory CD4+ T cells and cytomegalovirus serostatus. The sort gate was single viable CD3+CD4+CD8-CD45RO+ cells for memory CD4+ T cells. TCRdb keeps only in-frame clones here, not all; method: immunoSEQ multiplex PCR. This table holds about 73,000 clones, roughly 78% found once. Specimen: memory CD4+ T cells from blood. Every receptor here comes from an adult in good health and CMV-seropositive.

The rearrangement links TRBV6-5 to TRBJ2-7; D ambiguous. V lost 2 bases and J 4 bases, leaving 12 bases between the germline ends. CDR1 and CDR2 from the germline V gene are MNHEY and SVGAGI. This CDR3 comprises 14 residues. The CDR3 DNA follows: TGTGCCAGCAGTTACCGAGGTGCGGCTTACGAGCAGTACTTC. This sequence encodes CASSYRGAAYEQYF.

CDR3 region: CASSFPGTAKEKLFF. Written as DNA, the CDR3 is TGTGCCAGCAGTTTTCCCGGGACAGCCAAAGAAAAACTGTTTTTT. The J gene is TRBJ1-4, the V gene TRBV28; 7 nucleotides line up with TRBD1. The junction had 9 bases not matched to a gene; V was cut back by 3 bases and J by 8 bases. The germline CDR1 and CDR2 sequences are MDHEN and SYDVKM. The CDR3 runs 15 residues.

The CDR3, as DNA: TGTGCCAGCAGCCCCGCCGGGACGGAGATTGGCTACACCTTC. Protein: CASSPAGTEIGYTF. This chain uses TRBV7-2 with TRBJ1-2; a weak D match, TRBD1 (5 bases). Germline lookup yields CDR1 SGHTA and CDR2 FQGNSA. This CDR3 is built from 14 residues. V was clipped by 5 bases and J by 7 bases, with 17 bases between them.

The rearrangement uses TRBV11-2 and TRBJ1-4, with unresolved D. Germline CDR1 SGHAT, CDR2 FQNNGV. V dropped 2 bases and J dropped 8 bases, with 15 bases sitting between them. This CDR3 region has 15 residues. CDR3 region: CASSLPADPREKLFF. Here the CDR3 DNA reads TGTGCCAGCAGCTTACCCGCGGACCCTCGAGAAAAACTGTTTTTT.